Shown below are 26 T cell receptor beta chains from a single sample sequenced in a study of blood T cell repertoires in COVID-19 (TCRdb year 2020). The library was made by the immunoSEQ multiplex PCR assay. Entries here come from immuneACCESS through TCRdb and include only in-frame sequences with V and J called. Some clones fail to appear in such tables; in the studies checked, an unresolved V gene covers under half of the shortfall, and the cause of the remainder is unknown. Counted in this sample were around 60,000 clones; 86% of them appeared once. Roughly 15% of the sample goes to the ten largest clones. Source material: peripheral blood. The source is a human donor in a cohort sampled during active COVID-19.

The count of this clone is one. The rearrangement uses TRBV7-6 and TRBJ2-5; TRBD1 might be the D (5 bases). The germline CDR1 and CDR2 sequences are SGHVS and FNYEAQ. Trimming removed 4 bases at V and 7 bases at J, with 7 bases between. The CDR3 is 11 residues long. CDR3 nucleotide sequence: TGTGCCAGCAGCTCAAGGGGGACCCAGTACTTC. Residues: CASSSRGTQYF.

The chain uses TRBV9 and TRBJ2-5, with 7 bases fitting TRBD2. The CDR3 runs to 16 residues. From germline, CDR1 is SGDLS and CDR2 YYNGEE. V lost 1 base, J lost 4 bases, and 10 bases stayed unmatched. The CDR3 spells CASSVSAGVRGETQYF. In DNA, the CDR3 is TGTGCCAGCAGCGTATCTGCGGGAGTGCGGGGAGAGACCCAGTACTTC. The entire variable domain, with the rest obtained from reference TRBV9 and TRBJ2-5, is as follows: DSGVTQTPKHLITATGQRVTLRCSPRSGDLSVYWYQQSLDQGLQFLIQYYNGEERAKGNILERFSAQQFPDLHSELNLSSLELGDSALYFCASSVSAGVRGETQYFGPGTRLLVL.

The chain has TRBV28 and TRBJ2-7; 12 nucleotides match TRBD2. CDR1 and CDR2 (germline): MDHEN, SYDVKM. The CDR3 has 15 residues. V trimming: 4 bases; J trimming: 3 bases; junction bases outside the gene matches: 4. As DNA, the CDR3 is TGTGCCAGCAGTTCACCACTAGCGGGAGGCTACGAGCAGTACTTC. It translates to CASSSPLAGGYEQYF.

This clone was counted between two and nine times. The CDR3 protein is CASSTRDRASYGYTF. CDR3 nucleotide sequence: TGTGCCAGCAGTACCCGGGACAGGGCCAGCTATGGCTACACCTTC. The chain joins TRBV6-5 to TRBJ1-2; 9 nucleotides match TRBD1. Germline loops: CDR1 MNHEY, CDR2 SVGAGI. Unmatched junction bases numbered 8, after V lost 5 bases and J lost 4 bases. This CDR3 is 15 amino acids long.

This sequence joins TRBV19 and TRBJ2-7; D might be TRBD2 (7 bases). Trimming left V 1 base short and J 0 bases short, with 10 bases between. Germline V gene lookup returns CDR1 LNHDA and CDR2 SQIVND (reference sequence). The CDR3 has 15 residues. CDR3 DNA: TGTGCCAGTAGTATAGGAGGGGGGGCCTCCTACGAGCAGTACTTC. Its protein is CASSIGGGASYEQYF.

The chain uses TRBV11-2 and TRBJ1-2; 11 bases are shared with TRBD1. CDR3 length equals 15 residues. Trimming at V came to 4 bases and at J to 1 base, leaving 2 bases not matched to a gene. From germline, CDR1 is SGHAT and CDR2 FQNNGV. CDR3 sequence: CASSSGTGGNYGYTF. The CDR3 coding sequence is TGTGCCAGCAGCTCCGGGACAGGGGGTAACTATGGCTACACCTTC.

This chain links TRBV18 with TRBJ1-2, with 10 bases identical to TRBD1. J lost 6 bases, V lost 1 base, and 8 bases had no gene match. The CDR3 sequence is 16 residues long. Germline V lookup: CDR1 KGHSH, CDR2 LQKENI. DNA for the CDR3: TGTGCCAGCTCACCACTTTCGACAGGGGGCATAGATGGCTACACCTTC. Its protein is CASSPLSTGGIDGYTF.

The genes are TRBV21-1 and TRBJ2-1; the table's D gene call, TRBD2, was not cross checked with the DNA. TRBV21-1 is a recognized pseudogene. This CDR3 spans 17 amino acids. DNA for the CDR3: TGTGCCAGCGCGGGACTAGCGGGAACGGGCTCCTACAATGAGCAGTTCTTC. It encodes CASAGLAGTGSYNEQFF.

The CDR3 region has the DNA TGTGCCAGCAGTTTACTGACTAGCGGGAACAATGAGCAGTTCTTC. Translated: CASSLLTSGNNEQFF. V gene TRBV28 combines with J gene TRBJ2-1; TRBD2 matches at 11 bases. This CDR3 has 15 amino acids. The ends lost 2 bases at V and 5 bases at J; junction bases unmatched: 2. From germline, CDR1 is MDHEN and CDR2 SYDVKM.

The V and J genes are TRBV7-9 and TRBJ1-5, with 9 bases fitting TRBD1. Trimming cost V 3 bases and J 5 bases; bases outside gene matches: 5. The CDR3 spans 15 residues. Germline V gene sequence: CDR1 SEHNR, CDR2 FQNEAQ (reference sequence). The CDR3 loop is CASSFGTGSDQPQHF. DNA for the CDR3: TGTGCCAGCAGCTTCGGGACAGGGTCCGATCAGCCCCAGCATTTT.

V gene TRBV19 combines with J gene TRBJ2-7; 12 nucleotides match TRBD2. This CDR3 is 15 amino acids long. CDR1 is LNHDA, CDR2 SQIVND, per germline (reference sequence). Unmatched junction bases numbered 4, after V lost 4 bases and J lost 3 bases. The CDR3 DNA reads TGTGCCAGTAGTAATCTAGCGGGAGGGTACTACGAGCAGTACTTC. Its translation is CASSNLAGGYYEQYF.

This sequence joins TRBV28 and TRBJ2-5; 7 nucleotides line up with TRBD1. CDR1 and CDR2 (germline): MDHEN, SYDVKM. V shed 5 bases, J shed 4 bases, and the junction held 7 bases outside the gene matches. The CDR3 sequence is 14 residues long. CDR3 in amino acids: CASSVTGALETQYF. CDR3 nucleotide sequence: TGTGCCAGCAGTGTAACAGGGGCCCTAGAGACCCAGTACTTC.

The V and J genes are TRBV30 and TRBJ2-7; 9 positions match TRBD1. This CDR3 spans 12 amino acids. Germline values: CDR1 GTSNPN, CDR2 SVGIG (reference sequence). The V and J ends lost 3 bases and 7 bases, in that order; junction bases with no gene match: 4. The CDR3 loop is CAWRNRGQEQYF. DNA for the CDR3: TGTGCCTGGAGAAACAGGGGGCAAGAGCAGTACTTC.

The chain uses TRBV28 and TRBJ1-5; TRBD1 is a possible D gene (6 bases). The germline CDR1 and CDR2 sequences are MDHEN and SYDVKM. V lost 4 bases to trimming and J lost 4 bases, with 14 bases between them. The CDR3 has 15 amino acids. The DNA for the CDR3 is TGTGCCAGCAGTTCACAGGGACCTCGGAATCAGCCCCAGCATTTT. Its translation: CASSSQGPRNQPQHF.

CDR3 amino acids: CASSSGLAGADEQYF. DNA for the CDR3: TGTGCCAGCAGCTCGGGACTAGCGGGAGCCGACGAGCAGTACTTC. The rearrangement uses TRBV13 and TRBJ2-7, with 14 bases matching TRBD2. Unmatched junction bases numbered 4, after V lost 4 bases and J lost 5 bases. The CDR3 runs 15 residues. CDR1 is PRHDT and CDR2 is FYEKMQ in the germline V gene (reference sequence).

The chain couples TRBV18 to TRBJ2-6; TRBD2 matches 7 bases. Germline lookup yields CDR1 KGHSH and CDR2 LQKENI. J gave up 1 base and V 1 base, and 16 bases lay outside the gene matches. This CDR3 is 21 amino acids long. CDR3 amino acids: CASSPQRRTSAKQSGANVLTF. Written as DNA, the CDR3 is TGTGCCAGCTCACCACAGCGACGGACTAGTGCCAAACAGTCTGGGGCCAACGTCCTGACTTTC.

The V call is TRBV6-6, the J call TRBJ2-7; no clear D. Per the germline V gene, CDR1 is MNHNY and CDR2 is SVGAGI (reference sequence). Deletions cut 6 bases from V and 0 bases from J, with 15 bases between. This CDR3 is built from 15 residues. CDR3 sequence: CASSPRLSGSYEQYF. CDR3 DNA sequence: TGTGCCAGCAGCCCTCGACTCTCGGGCTCCTACGAGCAGTACTTC.

V gene TRBV2 combines with J gene TRBJ2-1; maybe TRBD2 (5 bases). The CDR3 has 11 residues. Trimming removed 6 bases at V and 7 bases at J, with 7 bases between. Germline-derived CDR1 and CDR2 are SNHLY and FYNNEI. The CDR3 reads CASRAENEQFF. The CDR3 DNA follows: TGTGCCAGCAGAGCGGAGAATGAGCAGTTCTTC.

The chain has TRBV27 and TRBJ2-5; weak D call: TRBD1 (5 bases). Trimming shortened V by 3 bases and J by 4 bases, and 9 bases separated the two germline ends. The CDR3 loop spans 13 amino acids. Germline V gene data show CDR1 as MNHEY and CDR2 as SMNVEV (reference sequence). The CDR3 sequence: CASSFTGVETQYF. The CDR3, as DNA: TGTGCCAGCAGTTTTACAGGAGTAGAGACCCAGTACTTC.

The CDR3 DNA reads as TGTGCCAGCAGGTCTAGCGGGAGGGCCAGCGAGCAGTACTTC. Protein: CASRSSGRASEQYF. This sequence joins TRBV7-2 and TRBJ2-7; the match to TRBD2 covers 12 bases. The ends lost 6 bases at V and 6 bases at J; junction bases unmatched: 6. Looked up from germline, CDR1 is SGHTA and CDR2 is FQGNSA. The CDR3 is 14 amino acids.

The chain carries TRBV12-3 or TRBV12-4 and TRBJ1-2, with no clear D. V dropped 6 bases and J dropped 6 bases, with 14 bases sitting between them. The CDR3 is 13 residues long. CDR3 sequence: CASSALGWDGYTF. The CDR3 DNA reads as TGTGCCAGCAGCGCACTCGGGTGGGATGGCTACACCTTC.

The chain uses TRBV19 and TRBJ1-2; 9 positions match TRBD1. V was clipped by 6 bases and J by 4 bases; unmatched bases: 9. The CDR3 length is 15 residues. The V gene's germline CDR1 is LNHDA and CDR2 SQIVND (reference sequence). The DNA of the CDR3 is TGTGCCAGTAGGACGGACAGGGGCCCTTTCTATGGCTACACCTTC. Protein: CASRTDRGPFYGYTF.

The chain couples TRBV7-2 to TRBJ2-1; 7 bases match TRBD1. The germline V gene encodes CDR1 SGHTA and CDR2 FQGNSA. This CDR3 comprises 13 residues. The ends lost 7 bases at V and 8 bases at J; junction bases unmatched: 8. In DNA form, the CDR3 reads TGTGCCAGCACCCCCAGGGGGATGGATGAGCAGTTCTTC. This translates into CASTPRGMDEQFF. Filled out from reference TRBV7-2 and TRBJ2-1, the complete variable domain reads GAGVSQSPSNKVTEKGKDVELRCDPISGHTALYWYRQSLGQGLEFLIYFQGNSAPDKSGLPSDRFSAERTGGSVSTLTIQRTQQEDSAVYLCASTPRGMDEQFFGPGTRLTVL.

This sequence joins TRBV6-5 and TRBJ1-5; 7 bases map to TRBD1. V shed 6 bases, J shed 4 bases, and the junction held 6 bases outside the gene matches. Germline CDR1 reads MNHEY; CDR2 reads SVGAGI. CDR3 length: 14 residues. CDR3 DNA: TGTGCCAGCAGCCTAAGGGGGCTTAATCAGCCCCAGCATTTT. Amino acids: CASSLRGLNQPQHF.

This chain joins TRBV29-1 and TRBJ2-7; D gene unclear. The CDR3 has 16 residues. Germline lookup yields CDR1 SQVTM and CDR2 ANQGSEA. The germline V and J ends were trimmed by 4 bases and 1 base, with 20 bases remaining between them. The CDR3 DNA sequence: TGCAGCGTTGGGAGCTCGGAAGAATACTATTCCTACGAGCAGTACTTC. Protein product: CSVGSSEEYYSYEQYF.

The chain links TRBV3-1 (or the pseudogene TRBV3-2) to TRBJ1-6, with D possibly TRBD1 on 6 matching bases. Trimming cost V 5 bases and J 14 bases, with 13 bases left between them. This CDR3 is built from 12 residues. Germline-derived CDR1 and CDR2 are LGHDT and YNNKEL (reference sequence). The CDR3 region has the DNA TGTGCCAGCAGCTGGGGGCTATCCACCCTCCACTTT. It translates to CASSWGLSTLHF.